These 2 T cell receptor beta chains were all obtained from the same sample, sequenced in a study of T cell responses to AZD1222 COVID-19 vaccine. The repertoire was sequenced with immunoSEQ multiplex PCR; TCRdb's copy has only in-frame clones and lacks some. The table shows fewer than 200,000 clones, with 70% to 90% occurring only once. Sequenced material: peripheral blood, taken 28 days after the second AZD1222 dose. Receptors were obtained from an adult who received the AZD1222 COVID-19 vaccine.

Comment on this clone: This sample also contains other DNA sequences that code for the same CDR3. The chain employs TRBV18 and TRBJ1-1; the D gene is possibly TRBD1 (5 bases). The CDR3 extends over 13 amino acids. V was pared by 3 bases and J by 0 bases, with 5 bases between. Germline CDR1 KGHSH, CDR2 LQKENI. The CDR3 nucleotides are TGTGCCAGCTCACCGGGACTGAACACTGAAGCTTTCTTT. Translation: CASSPGLNTEAFF.

This chain uses TRBV2 with TRBJ2-3; 8 bases agree with TRBD2. Germline CDR1 SNHLY, CDR2 FYNNEI. CDR3 size: 15 residues. After removal of 4 bases from V and 1 base from J, the junction contained 4 bases not matched to a gene. CDR3 sequence reads: CASSGSGGRTDTQYF. The DNA of the CDR3 is TGTGCCAGCAGTGGAAGCGGGGGCCGCACAGATACGCAGTATTTT.